This is a list of T cell receptor beta chains from one sample in a study of CD8+ T cells in alopecia areata. Only in-frame clones appear in the TCRdb table, and some are missing; sequencing was by immunoSEQ multiplex PCR. The sample contains approximately 180,000 clones, about 55% of which appear only once. This sample comprised CD8+ T cells sorted from blood, obtained at week 24, from a patient treated with tofacitinib. The receptor set was obtained from a human donor with alopecia areata. Both conserved end residues are part of each CDR3. The D gene is left open where the match is weak. A row's size may be missing; if present it is once, few, many or a size class.

v_gene	abundance	d_gene	j_gene	CDR3nt	CDR3aa
TRBV29-1	few	TRBD2	TRBJ2-1	TGCAGCGGCGTAGCGGGGGGGCTCTACAATGAGCAGTTCTTC	CSGVAGGLYNEQFF
TRBV27	NA	NA	TRBJ2-3	TGTGCCAGCAGTTTAATGGGCAGGGGAGTTTTGGATACGCAGTATTTT	CASSLMGRGVLDTQYF
TRBV15	NA	NA	TRBJ1-1	TGTGCCACCAGCAGAGTTGGGGGACGGAACACTGAAGCTTTCTTT	CATSRVGGRNTEAFF
TRBV13	NA	NA	TRBJ1-5	TGTGCCAGCAGCTTAAGGGCCGTAGGGGGAAGTCTTCAGCCCCAGCATTTT	CASSLRAVGGSLQPQHF
TRBV13	NA	NA	TRBJ2-7	TGTGCCAGCAGCAGTTGGACAGTTCCCTACGAGCAGTACTTC	CASSSWTVPYEQYF
TRBV5-1	NA	TRBD1	TRBJ1-1	TGCGCCAGCAGCTTGGAAACCCCGTCGGACAGGGGGAAGTTTGGAGCTTTCTTT	CASSLETPSDRGKFGAFF
TRBV30	few	NA	TRBJ2-1	TGTGCCTGGGTAGGCTCTCGCAATGAGCAGTTCTTC	CAWVGSRNEQFF
TRBV11-2	few	NA	TRBJ1-2	TGTGCCAGCAGCTTAGTGAAAGGGCCTAATTATGGCTACACCTTC	CASSLVKGPNYGYTF
TRBV29-1	NA	NA	TRBJ2-7	TGCAGCGTTGTAAGGGTGGACTCCTACGAGCAGTACTTC	CSVVRVDSYEQYF
TRBV30	NA	NA	TRBJ1-1	TGTGCCTGGAGTGTACTTGAACACCCATGGAACACTGAAGCTTTCTTT	CAWSVLEHPWNTEAFF
TRBV7-9	NA	NA	TRBJ2-2	TGTGCCAGCAGCTTAGTCGGCGAACCGAACACCGGGGAGCTGTTTTTT	CASSLVGEPNTGELFF
TRBV4-3	NA	NA	TRBJ2-7	TGCGCCAGCAGCCAAGAGGGGTCATCCCCCACCTACGAGCAGTACTTC	CASSQEGSSPTYEQYF
TRBV14	NA	NA	TRBJ2-3	TGTGCCAGCAGCCAAGATATGGGCAGCACAGATACGCAGTATTTT	CASSQDMGSTDTQYF
TRBV25-1	NA	NA	TRBJ1-2	TGTGCCAGCAGTGAATATTGGGGCTACACCTTC	CASSEYWGYTF
TRBV4-3	NA	TRBD1	TRBJ2-7	TGCGCCAGCAGCCAGGGGACAGGCTGGGACGAGCAGTACTTC	CASSQGTGWDEQYF
TRBV19	few	NA	TRBJ1-5	TGTGCCAGTAGTATCGGGGGCTGGGGCCAGCCCCAGCATTTT	CASSIGGWGQPQHF
TRBV11-2	NA	NA	TRBJ1-5	TGTGCCAGCAGCTCTATTAGCAATCAGCCCCAGCATTTT	CASSSISNQPQHF
TRBV29-1	NA	NA	TRBJ1-2	TGCAGCGTTGTGGACACGGGGGGCTACACCTTC	CSVVDTGGYTF
TRBV11-2	NA	NA	TRBJ2-7	TGTGCCAGCAGCTTAGATCGGGAGTACCCGCAGTACTTC	CASSLDREYPQYF
TRBV10-1	NA	NA	TRBJ1-5	TGCGCCAGCAGTGAGTCGGGGGATAAGCCCCAGCATTTT	CASSESGDKPQHF
TRBV29-1	NA	NA	TRBJ2-3	TGCAGCGTTGACACAGATACGCAGTATTTT	CSVDTDTQYF
TRBV11-2	few	NA	TRBJ2-3	TGTGCCAGCAGCTTAGAAAGGAGCACAGATACGCAGTATTTT	CASSLERSTDTQYF
TRBV7-9	NA	NA	TRBJ2-7	TGTGCCAGCAGCTTAATAAGGTCGAGTACTGGAGGCGAGCAGTACTTC	CASSLIRSSTGGEQYF
TRBV9	NA	TRBD1	TRBJ1-4	TGTGCCAGCAGCTCAGGGACAGGGGTAAACGAAAAACTGTTTTTT	CASSSGTGVNEKLFF
TRBV5-6	NA	NA	TRBJ2-2	TGTGCCAGCAGCTCCGGGGCGGGCGGGGAGCTGTTTTTT	CASSSGAGGELFF
TRBV30	NA	TRBD1	TRBJ2-7	TGTGCCTGGAGTATAGGACAGGGGACCTACGAGCAGTACTTC	CAWSIGQGTYEQYF
TRBV9	NA	TRBD1	TRBJ2-7	TGTGCCAGCAGCGTAGGTGTGGGACAGTACGAGCAGTACTTC	CASSVGVGQYEQYF
TRBV7-9	few	TRBD2	TRBJ2-2	TGTGCCAGCCCCCTCACTAGCGGGGGCCCTCACACCGGGGAGCTGTTTTTT	CASPLTSGGPHTGELFF
TRBV15	NA	NA	TRBJ2-7	TGTGCCACCAGTTACGGCTCGGGGGAGCAGTACTTC	CATSYGSGEQYF
TRBV7-8	NA	NA	TRBJ2-7	TGTGCCAGCAGCTTAGTGAGCGTTGCCTACGAGCAGTACTTC	CASSLVSVAYEQYF
TRBV4-1	few	NA	TRBJ2-1	TGCGCCAGCAGCCAAGATGTAGACGGCACCTGGGACGCCAGGCCCTACAATGAGCAGTTCTTC	CASSQDVDGTWDARPYNEQFF
TRBV7-8	NA	TRBD2	TRBJ2-5	TGTGCCAGCAGCTCACTACTAGCGGGGGACCAAGAGACCCAGTACTTC	CASSSLLAGDQETQYF
TRBV11-2	many	NA	TRBJ1-4	TGTGCCAGCAGCTTTGGGCAGGGAGGTGAAAAACTGTTTTTT	CASSFGQGGEKLFF
TRBV30	NA	NA	TRBJ2-6	TGTGCCTGGAGTCAGGGTACTGGGGCCAACGTCCTGACTTTC	CAWSQGTGANVLTF
TRBV6-5	NA	NA	TRBJ2-7	TGTGCCAGCAGGGAAATAATTGGAGGGTCCTACGAGCAGTACTTC	CASREIIGGSYEQYF
TRBV19	few	NA	TRBJ1-1	TGTGCCAGTAGTGTTCAATGGGGGATTAACACTGAAGCTTTCTTT	CASSVQWGINTEAFF
TRBV27	few	TRBD1	TRBJ1-5	TGTGCCAGCAGTTTCGTTGGACAGGGCAATCAGCCCCAGCATTTT	CASSFVGQGNQPQHF
TRBV7-8	NA	NA	TRBJ1-5	TGTGCCAGCAGCTTAGCTCGTGGAAACCTTAATCAGCCCCAGCACTTT	CASSLARGNLNQPQHF
TRBV29-1	NA	NA	TRBJ2-7	TGCAGCGTTAGGGTAAGCTCCTACGAGCAGTACTTC	CSVRVSSYEQYF